One and the same sample provided the 27 T cell receptor beta chains below, sequenced in a study of shared clonotypes between healthy human individuals. Assay: immunoSEQ multiplex PCR; the TCRdb copy retains only in-frame clones and omits some. The sample lists roughly 700,000 clones; about 74% were seen once. The sequencing input was memory CD4+ T cells sorted from blood. Subset reported: CD45RA-negative fraction. Receptors were obtained from a woman in her 30s in good health.

The V gene is TRBV5-1, the J gene TRBJ2-1; 13 nucleotides match TRBD2. Germline CDR1 SGHRS, CDR2 YFSETQ. V shed 5 bases, J shed 5 bases, and the junction held 10 bases outside the gene matches. The length of the CDR3 is 17 residues. CDR3 amino acids: CASRWTSGSPTDNEQFF. CDR3 DNA sequence: TGCGCCAGCAGGTGGACTAGCGGGAGCCCCACCGACAATGAGCAGTTCTTC.

Concerning this clone itself: Within the sample, other DNA sequences also encode this same CDR3. The chain is built from TRBV18 and TRBJ2-7, with a weak D call TRBD2 (6 bases). The V gene lost 3 bases and the J gene lost 4 bases, with 10 bases spanning the gap. Germline V lookup: CDR1 KGHSH, CDR2 LQKENI. This CDR3 region has 13 residues. The CDR3 reads CASSPGLAYEQYF. The CDR3, as DNA: TGTGCCAGCTCACCGGGACTTGCTTACGAGCAGTACTTC. The variable domain in full, completed from reference TRBV18 and TRBJ2-7, reads NAGVMQNPRHLVRRRGQEARLRCSPMKGHSHVYWYRQLPEEGLKFMVYLQKENIIDESGMPKERFSAEFPKEGPSILRIQQVVRGDSAAYFCASSPGLAYEQYFGPGTRLTVT.

The chain has TRBV19 and TRBJ2-3, with D possibly matching TRBD1 (5 bases). The CDR3 is 16 amino acids. The ends were cut back, 5 bases at V and 1 base at J, with 16 bases in the middle. The germline gives CDR1 LNHDA, CDR2 SQIVND (reference sequence). CDR3 in amino acids: CASSPGQGRGTDTQYF. CDR3 sequence (DNA): TGTGCCAGTAGTCCCGGTCAGGGCAGGGGCACAGATACGCAGTATTTT.

Only one count was recorded for this clone. The chain carries TRBV27 and TRBJ2-3; D might be TRBD2 (5 bases). The length of the CDR3 is 15 residues. CDR1 is MNHEY and CDR2 is SMNVEV in the germline V gene (reference sequence). Trimming removed 4 bases from V and 1 base from J, with 12 bases in between. This CDR3 is CASSWSGEGTDTQYF. The CDR3 DNA follows: TGTGCCAGCAGTTGGAGCGGAGAGGGCACAGATACGCAGTATTTT.

Worth noting for this clone: Other DNA sequences in the same sample also yield this CDR3. The CDR3 nucleotides read TGTGCCACCAGCAGAGCTGGGGGGAATGAAAAACTGTTTTTT. This codes for CATSRAGGNEKLFF. This sequence joins TRBV15 and TRBJ1-4, with D tentatively TRBD1 (5 bases). The CDR3 contains 14 residues. Germline V gives CDR1 LNHNV, CDR2 YYDKDF (reference sequence). V lost 1 base, J lost 5 bases, and 8 bases lay in between.

For this clone: One end of the junction does not line up with germline, which may come from a read error. The CDR3 DNA reads TGTGCCAGCGGGGACCGATTACGGTATTTC. Its translation is CASGDRLRYF. The chain couples TRBV6-1 to TRBJ2-7; the D call may be TRBD1 or TRBD2 (5 bases each). CDR3 length: 10 residues. Germline loops: CDR1 MNHNS, CDR2 SASEGT.

This clone was counted many times. Other DNA variants within this sample encode the same CDR3. V is TRBV4-1 and J is TRBJ2-4; no definite D call. There are 14 residues in the CDR3. The germline V gene encodes CDR1 MGHRA and CDR2 YSYEKL. The germline V and J ends were trimmed by 0 bases and 0 bases, with 3 bases remaining between them. CDR3 nucleotides: TGCGCCAGCAGCCAAGATTTAGCCAAAAACATTCAGTACTTC. It yields the protein CASSQDLAKNIQYF.

The V gene is TRBV20-1, the J gene TRBJ2-7, with a tentative D call TRBD2 (7 bases). Germline-derived CDR1 and CDR2 are DFQATT and SNEGSKA (reference sequence). This CDR3 is built from 11 residues. V was trimmed by 6 bases and J by 7 bases, leaving 13 bases between them. The CDR3 DNA sequence: TGCAGTGCCGCGGGGGCGGGGGAGCAGTACTTC. This encodes CSAAGAGEQYF.

This clone was seen ten or more times. The chain uses TRBV11-2 and TRBJ1-2, with D uncertain. Germline loops: CDR1 SGHAT, CDR2 FQNNGV. CDR3 length: 13 amino acids. Trimming removed 4 bases at V and 8 bases at J, with 14 bases between. The CDR3 here is CASSSIRHPGYTF. In DNA, the CDR3 is TGTGCCAGCAGCTCCATACGGCATCCCGGCTACACCTTC.

The chain couples TRBV2 to TRBJ1-5, with 10 bases matching TRBD1. This CDR3 is built from 13 residues. The J segment lost 6 bases and the V segment lost 6 bases, leaving 2 bases of the junction unmatched. In germline, CDR1 is SNHLY, CDR2 FYNNEI. The CDR3 protein is CASSGTGVQPQHF. The CDR3 coding sequence is TGTGCCAGCAGCGGGACAGGGGTTCAGCCCCAGCATTTT.

The chain has TRBV27 and TRBJ1-2; TRBD1 might be the D (5 bases). The CDR3 has 12 amino acids. Per the germline V gene, CDR1 is MNHEY and CDR2 is SMNVEV (reference sequence). V lost 4 bases to trimming and J lost 11 bases, with 14 bases between them. The chain's CDR3 is CASSSQGLGYTF. The DNA for the CDR3 is TGTGCCAGCAGTTCTCAGGGCCTCGGTTACACCTTC.

The chain joins TRBV28 to TRBJ2-7; no clear D gene. The CDR3 runs 16 residues. V lost 2 bases, J lost 0 bases, and 14 bases lay in between. The germline CDR1 and CDR2 sequences are MDHEN and SYDVKM. The chain's CDR3 is CASSLTLVSLSYEQYF. Written as DNA, the CDR3 is TGTGCCAGCAGTTTAACCCTGGTCTCCCTCTCCTACGAGCAGTACTTC.

The rearrangement joins TRBV5-4 to TRBJ2-1; D may be TRBD1 or TRBD2 (5 bases each). CDR3 length equals 14 residues. The ends were cut back, 0 bases at V and 3 bases at J, with 7 bases in the middle. CDR1 and CDR2 from the germline V gene are SGHNT and YYREEE (reference sequence). CDR3 amino acids: CASSLGGIYNEQFF. The DNA of the CDR3 is TGTGCCAGCAGCTTGGGGGGGATCTACAATGAGCAGTTCTTC. The full variable domain, in which reference TRBV5-4 and TRBJ2-1 provide the parts outside the CDR3, is ETGVTQSPTHLIKTRGQQVTLRCSSQSGHNTVSWYQQALGQGPQFIFQYYREEENGRGNFPPRFSGLQFPNYSSELNVNALELDDSALYLCASSLGGIYNEQFFGPGTRLTVL.

The gene calls are TRBV29-1 and TRBJ2-6; TRBD2 aligns across 7 bases. Losses at the gene ends were 6 bases for V and 0 bases for J; bases not matched to a gene: 5. The germline V gene has CDR1 SQVTM and CDR2 ANQGSEA. The length of the CDR3 is 15 residues. CDR3 amino acids: CSVGGKNSGANVLTF. The CDR3 region has the DNA TGCAGCGTGGGGGGGAAGAACTCTGGGGCCAACGTCCTGACTTTC.

This clone was recorded only once. The chain combines TRBV18 with TRBJ2-7, with 10 bases fitting TRBD2. The CDR3 consists of 15 residues. V shed 3 bases, J shed 5 bases, and the junction held 7 bases outside the gene matches. The germline V gene encodes CDR1 KGHSH and CDR2 LQKENI. The CDR3 nucleotides are TGTGCCAGCTCACCTTCTCTAGCGGGGGCCGACGAGCAGTACTTC. This sequence encodes CASSPSLAGADEQYF. The whole variable domain, filled in from reference TRBV18 and TRBJ2-7, reads NAGVMQNPRHLVRRRGQEARLRCSPMKGHSHVYWYRQLPEEGLKFMVYLQKENIIDESGMPKERFSAEFPKEGPSILRIQQVVRGDSAAYFCASSPSLAGADEQYFGPGTRLTVT.

This clone was seen only once. The rearrangement links TRBV6-5 to TRBJ2-1, with TRBD2 matching 10 bases. This CDR3 is built from 13 residues. Losses at the gene ends were 7 bases for V and 9 bases for J; bases not matched to a gene: 6. Germline lookup yields CDR1 MNHEY and CDR2 SVGAGI. CDR3 in DNA: TGTGCCAGCACCAAAGCGGGAGGGGGTGAGCAGTTCTTC. Its protein product is CASTKAGGGEQFF.

The rearrangement joins TRBV19 to TRBJ2-3; maybe TRBD1 (6 bases). The CDR3 runs 14 residues. Trimming left V 6 bases short and J 8 bases short, with 18 bases between. Germline V lookup: CDR1 LNHDA, CDR2 SQIVND (reference sequence). The CDR3 DNA sequence: TGTGCCAGTAGCGCAGGGGTAGATTTAGGTACGCAGTATTTT. This gives the protein CASSAGVDLGTQYF.

The CDR3 region is CASSVTGLAQYNEQFF. CDR3 DNA sequence: TGTGCCAGCAGCGTAACGGGGCTAGCCCAATACAATGAGCAGTTCTTC. This chain links TRBV28 with TRBJ2-1, with D tentatively TRBD1 or TRBD2 (5 bases each). The V gene lost 6 bases and the J gene lost 4 bases, with 19 bases spanning the gap. The length of the CDR3 is 16 residues. Germline V gives CDR1 MDHEN, CDR2 SYDVKM.

The chain is built from TRBV6-5 and TRBJ1-1; no clear D gene. Trimming left V 6 bases short and J 1 base short, with 9 bases between. The CDR3 loop spans 13 amino acids. Germline assignment: CDR1 MNHEY and CDR2 SVGAGI. This CDR3 reads CASRPHRNTEAFF. The CDR3 DNA reads TGTGCCAGCAGACCCCACAGGAACACTGAAGCTTTCTTT.

The CDR3 sequence is CAISEVTKGSTDTQYF. The CDR3 region has the DNA TGTGCCATCAGTGAAGTGACTAAGGGAAGCACAGATACGCAGTATTTT. The V gene is TRBV10-3, the J gene TRBJ2-3; D may be TRBD2 (5 bases). Germline V gene lookup returns CDR1 ENHRY and CDR2 SYGVKD. The length of the CDR3 is 16 residues. V shed 3 bases and J shed 0 bases, with 13 bases lying between them.

The chain joins TRBV27 to TRBJ1-5; D is undetermined. Germline V gives CDR1 MNHEY, CDR2 SMNVEV (reference sequence). The V end lost 3 bases, the J end lost 2 bases, and 11 bases lay between the germline ends. The CDR3 is 15 amino acids. CDR3 DNA: TGTGCCAGCAGTTTGCGAGACGGGGGCAATCAGCCCCAGCATTTT. It is translated as CASSLRDGGNQPQHF.

V is TRBV28 and J is TRBJ2-3; D remains ambiguous. Germline lookup yields CDR1 MDHEN and CDR2 SYDVKM. This CDR3 contains 16 residues. V lost 5 bases, J lost 0 bases, and 15 bases lay in between. DNA of the CDR3: TGTGCCAGCAGTCCTGGGCGGTATTCTAGCACAGATACGCAGTATTTT. This gives the protein CASSPGRYSSTDTQYF.

The chain uses TRBV6-1 and TRBJ2-3, with D possibly TRBD2 on 5 matching bases. Trimming took 3 bases from V and 3 from J, leaving 19 bases between them. Germline CDR1 is MNHNS and CDR2 is SASEGT. The CDR3 has 17 amino acids. The CDR3 DNA is TGTGCCAGCAGTGATCGGAAGAGGGCTGTAAGGACAGATACGCAGTATTTT. Its protein product is CASSDRKRAVRTDTQYF.

The rearrangement links TRBV9 to TRBJ2-2; tentative D call: TRBD2 (7 bases). The CDR3 loop spans 15 amino acids. V was clipped by 6 bases and J by 1 base, with 13 bases between them. The V gene's germline CDR1 is SGDLS and CDR2 YYNGEE. CDR3 bases: TGTGCCAGCACCCCGGGGGGCATGAACACCGGGGAGCTGTTTTTT. Translation: CASTPGGMNTGELFF.

This clone appeared many times. CDR3 sequence: CASSISGFNYGYTF. CDR3 DNA: TGTGCCAGTAGTATCTCAGGTTTTAACTATGGCTACACCTTC. The gene calls are TRBV19 and TRBJ1-2; D not certain. This CDR3 has 14 amino acids. The germline V gene encodes CDR1 LNHDA and CDR2 SQIVND (reference sequence). Trimming pared 3 bases from V and 1 base from J, leaving 9 bases between.

The rearrangement joins TRBV11-2 to TRBJ1-1; D remains unclear. This CDR3 comprises 13 residues. V lost 5 bases and J lost 3, with 10 bases in between. The germline V gene encodes CDR1 SGHAT and CDR2 FQNNGV. CDR3: CASSLFEDTEAFF. The DNA for the CDR3 is TGTGCCAGCAGCCTATTTGAGGACACTGAAGCTTTCTTT.

The V and J genes are TRBV5-1 and TRBJ2-3, with unresolved D. Per germline, CDR1 SGHRS and CDR2 YFSETQ. The CDR3 is 13 residues long. V lost 5 bases, J lost 1 base, and 8 bases lay in between. The CDR3 region is CASRTLGTDTQYF. Written as DNA, the CDR3 is TGCGCCAGCAGGACGCTGGGCACAGATACGCAGTATTTT.